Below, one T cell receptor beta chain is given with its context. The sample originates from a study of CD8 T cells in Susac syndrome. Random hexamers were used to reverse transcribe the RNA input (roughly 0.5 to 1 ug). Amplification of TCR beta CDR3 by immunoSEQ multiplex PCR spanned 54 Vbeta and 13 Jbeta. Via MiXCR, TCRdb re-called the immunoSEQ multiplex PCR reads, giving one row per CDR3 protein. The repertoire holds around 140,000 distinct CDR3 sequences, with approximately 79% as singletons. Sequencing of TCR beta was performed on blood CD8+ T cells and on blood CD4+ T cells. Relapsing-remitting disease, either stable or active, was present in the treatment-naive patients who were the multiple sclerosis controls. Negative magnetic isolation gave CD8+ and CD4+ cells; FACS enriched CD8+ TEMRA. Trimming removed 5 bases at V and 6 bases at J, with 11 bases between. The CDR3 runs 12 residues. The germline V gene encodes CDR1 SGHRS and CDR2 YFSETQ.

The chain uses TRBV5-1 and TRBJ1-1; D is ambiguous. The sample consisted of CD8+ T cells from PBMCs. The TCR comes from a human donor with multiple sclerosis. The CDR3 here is CASSGGFAEAFF. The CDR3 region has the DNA TGCGCCAGCAGTGGCGGTTTTGCTGAAGCTTTCTTT. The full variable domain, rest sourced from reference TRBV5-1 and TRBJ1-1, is KAGVTQTPRYLIKTRGQQVTLSCSPISGHRSVSWYQQTPGQGLQFLFEYFSETQRNKGNFPGRFSGRQFSNSRSEMNVSTLELGDSALYLCASSGGFAEAFFGQGTRLTVV.